Each of the 11 T cell receptor beta chains below was sequenced from the same sample in a study of chemoradiotherapy in HPV16-positive cancers. Produced via immunoSEQ multiplex PCR; TCRdb's table is partial and in-frame only. The data hold more than 9,500 clones, with over 75% observed a single time. The source material was blood, sampled from a patient who underwent chemoradiotherapy. The source is a human donor with HPV-associated anogenital cancer.

J is TRBJ2-1 and V is TRBV5-4, with 9 bases aligning to TRBD2. This CDR3 region has 16 residues. Germline V lookup: CDR1 SGHNT, CDR2 YYREEE (reference sequence). J was trimmed by 5 bases and V by 4 bases; bases with no gene match: 10. CDR3 protein: CASSPDSSGAHNEQFF. The CDR3 DNA is TGTGCCAGCAGCCCCGACTCTAGCGGGGCTCACAATGAGCAGTTCTTC.

The V gene is TRBV27, the J gene TRBJ1-6; the D gene is possibly TRBD1 (5 bases). V lost 5 bases and J 0 bases, leaving 23 bases between the germline ends. Germline-derived CDR1 and CDR2 are MNHEY and SMNVEV (reference sequence). The CDR3 is made up of 20 amino acids. The CDR3 loop is CASSPGVGQGLSSYNSPLHF. CDR3 bases: TGTGCCAGCAGTCCGGGGGTCGGGCAGGGCCTTAGCTCCTATAATTCACCCCTCCACTTT.

J is TRBJ1-4 and V is TRBV5-5, with D unclear. Germline V gene lookup returns CDR1 SGHKS and CDR2 YYEKEE (reference sequence). The germline V and J ends were trimmed by 0 bases and 5 bases, with 8 bases remaining between them. CDR3 size: 14 residues. For the CDR3, the DNA is TGTGCCAGCAGCTTGGCACGCTCCAATGAAAAACTGTTTTTT. Protein: CASSLARSNEKLFF.

V is TRBV9 and J is TRBJ2-3, with D tentatively TRBD1 (6 bases). Between the trimmed V and J ends, which lost 3 bases and 3 bases, there was a span of 8 bases. The CDR3 sequence is 13 residues long. Germline V gene lookup returns CDR1 SGDLS and CDR2 YYNGEE. The CDR3: CASSGGQTDTQYF. As DNA, the CDR3 is TGTGCCAGCAGCGGGGGGCAAACAGATACGCAGTATTTT.

This clone was observed a single time. The chain joins TRBV27 to TRBJ2-5, with 13 bases fitting TRBD2. Unmatched junction bases numbered 1, after V lost 0 bases and J lost 3 bases. This CDR3 is 16 amino acids long. Per the germline V gene, CDR1 is MNHEY and CDR2 is SMNVEV (reference sequence). CDR3 nucleotide sequence: TGTGCCAGCAGTTTATCCGGACTAGCGGGGGAAGAGACCCAGTACTTC. This codes for CASSLSGLAGEETQYF.

The chain links TRBV6-5 to TRBJ1-1; D gene uncertain. Trimming took off 6 bases at V and 11 bases at J, with 16 bases between the two ends. This CDR3 contains 12 residues. Germline V gene lookup returns CDR1 MNHEY and CDR2 SVGAGI. CDR3 in DNA: TGTGCCAGCAGCCGAGGTAGATACAATGCTTTCTTT. Translated: CASSRGRYNAFF.

The chain joins TRBV7-8 to TRBJ2-7; unclear D gene. The CDR3 consists of 14 residues. The V end lost 5 bases, the J end lost 0 bases, and 11 bases lay between the germline ends. Germline V gene lookup returns CDR1 SGHVS and CDR2 FQNEAQ. The CDR3 DNA reads TGTGCCAGCAGCCTCAATCGGGCCTCCTACGAGCAGTACTTC. As protein: CASSLNRASYEQYF.

This clone occurred once. The chain employs TRBV29-1 and TRBJ1-3; 8 bases match TRBD1. Germline V lookup: CDR1 SQVTM, CDR2 ANQGSEA. The junction had 0 bases not matched to a gene; V was cut back by 4 bases and J by 4 bases. CDR3 length equals 12 residues. In nucleotides, the CDR3 is TGCAGCGTTGGGACAGGGGGAAACACCATATATTTT. It is translated as CSVGTGGNTIYF.

This sequence joins TRBV5-6 and TRBJ2-5, with D possibly TRBD2 on 7 matching bases. Germline V gene lookup returns CDR1 SGHDT and CDR2 YYEEEE. Trimming took 6 bases from V and 5 from J, leaving 17 bases between them. This CDR3 spans 14 amino acids. The CDR3: CASTREGGPETQYF. CDR3 nucleotide sequence: TGTGCCAGCACCCGCGAGGGGGGGCCGGAGACCCAGTACTTC.

The chain combines TRBV4-1 with TRBJ2-1; 10 bases fit TRBD2. The V gene end was trimmed by 2 bases and the J gene end by 9 bases; junction bases not matched to a gene: 10. The length of the CDR3 is 16 residues. Germline CDR1 is MGHRA and CDR2 is YSYEKL. Here the CDR3 reads CASSQPGTSVRGEQFF. CDR3 sequence (DNA): TGCGCCAGCAGCCAACCTGGGACTAGCGTGCGTGGTGAGCAGTTCTTC.

The chain is built from TRBV5-1 and TRBJ2-2; 11 positions match TRBD1. With V trimmed by 1 base and J by 4 bases, 12 bases remained unmatched. The CDR3 is made up of 19 amino acids. The germline gives CDR1 SGHRS, CDR2 YFSETQ. CDR3 nucleotide sequence: TGCGCCAGCAGCTTGAGGCGGACAGGGGGCTCCAGGATCACCGGGGAGCTGTTTTTT. It yields the protein CASSLRRTGGSRITGELFF.